These T cell receptor beta chains were read from a single sample in a study of T cells in narcolepsy. The repertoire was sequenced with immunoSEQ multiplex PCR; TCRdb's copy has only in-frame clones and lacks some. Among around 30,000 clones listed, 81% were seen once. The sample was memory (CD45RA-) CD4+ T cells from blood. Receptors were obtained from a human donor in good health. The CDR3 runs from the conserved cysteine through the conserved F or W. D genes are given only for firm matches. Rows give clone size only sometimes, using once, few, many, or a class for an expanded clone.

J gene: TRBJ1-1; V gene: TRBV20-1; clone size: NA; D gene: NA; CDR3 protein: CSAMPNTEAFF; CDR3 DNA: TGCAGTGCCATGCCGAACACTGAAGCTTTCTTT
J gene: TRBJ2-7; V gene: TRBV7-8; clone size: NA; D gene: TRBD1; CDR3 protein: CASTRIGTGSDEQYF; CDR3 DNA: TGTGCCAGCACCCGAATCGGGACAGGGAGTGACGAGCAGTACTTC
J gene: TRBJ1-1; V gene: TRBV7-6; clone size: NA; D gene: NA; CDR3 protein: CASSLSGGPAEAFF; CDR3 DNA: TGTGCCAGCAGCTTATCTGGGGGCCCCGCTGAAGCTTTCTTT
J gene: TRBJ2-5; V gene: TRBV4-2; clone size: NA; D gene: TRBD2; CDR3 protein: CASSQDSGGAGETQYF; CDR3 DNA: TGTGCCAGCAGCCAAGATTCGGGGGGAGCGGGTGAGACCCAGTACTTC
J gene: TRBJ1-3; V gene: TRBV7-2; clone size: NA; D gene: NA; CDR3 protein: CASSTGQTGNTIYF; CDR3 DNA: TGTGCCAGCAGCACAGGACAGACTGGAAACACCATATATTTT
J gene: TRBJ2-5; V gene: TRBV6-5; clone size: NA; D gene: TRBD2; CDR3 protein: CASSRSLAVGSAQYF; CDR3 DNA: TGTGCCAGCAGTAGGTCACTAGCGGTCGGGTCGGCCCAGTACTTC
J gene: TRBJ1-1; V gene: TRBV5-5; clone size: NA; D gene: NA; CDR3 protein: CASSPGTNGAFF; CDR3 DNA: TGTGCCAGCAGCCCCGGAACTAATGGAGCTTTCTTT
J gene: TRBJ2-4; V gene: TRBV25-1; clone size: NA; D gene: TRBD1; CDR3 protein: CASSVTGGNIQYF; CDR3 DNA: TGTGCCAGCAGTGTGACAGGGGGGAACATTCAGTACTTC
J gene: TRBJ2-3; V gene: TRBV6-1; clone size: NA; D gene: TRBD2; CDR3 protein: CAISESAVAGKEDTQYF; CDR3 DNA: TGTGCCATCAGTGAGTCGGCGGTAGCGGGGAAGGAAGATACGCAGTATTTT
J gene: TRBJ1-2; V gene: TRBV27; clone size: NA; D gene: TRBD1; CDR3 protein: CASSSYRGQGGYTF; CDR3 DNA: TGTGCCAGCAGTTCCTACAGGGGGCAAGGGGGCTACACCTTC
J gene: TRBJ1-1; V gene: TRBV6-1; clone size: NA; D gene: NA; CDR3 protein: CASSEGGLTHPSEAFF; CDR3 DNA: TGTGCCAGCAGTGAAGGGGGTCTGACCCATCCTAGTGAAGCTTTCTTT
J gene: TRBJ1-4; V gene: TRBV5-1; clone size: NA; D gene: TRBD1; CDR3 protein: CASSAGQGMEKLFF; CDR3 DNA: TGCGCCAGCAGCGCAGGACAGGGCATGGAAAAACTGTTTTTT
J gene: TRBJ2-2; V gene: TRBV5-1; clone size: few; D gene: TRBD1; CDR3 protein: CASSLNPGQGIVGTGELFF; CDR3 DNA: TGCGCCAGCAGCTTGAATCCGGGACAGGGAATAGTAGGTACCGGGGAGCTGTTTTTT
J gene: TRBJ1-4; V gene: TRBV7-9; clone size: once; D gene: TRBD1; CDR3 protein: CASSRPTGGNEKLFF; CDR3 DNA: TGTGCCAGCAGCCGGCCCACAGGGGGCAATGAAAAACTGTTTTTT
J gene: TRBJ1-5; V gene: TRBV30; clone size: NA; D gene: NA; CDR3 protein: CAWGTGQSGQPQHF; CDR3 DNA: TGTGCCTGGGGGACGGGGCAGTCTGGTCAGCCCCAGCATTTT
J gene: TRBJ2-5; V gene: TRBV30; clone size: NA; D gene: NA; CDR3 protein: CAWSRGQETQYF; CDR3 DNA: TGTGCCTGGAGTAGAGGGCAAGAGACCCAGTACTTC